The TCR beta chain described here comes from a study of T cell responses to AZD1222 COVID-19 vaccine. Turning to this clone: Its antigen is currently unknown.

Study results and caveats: White British ancestry dominated among donors, who included more females, and clonal diversity was possibly underestimated.

Trimming took 7 bases from V and 5 from J; bases not matched to a gene: 7. The CDR3 runs 13 residues. Germline CDR1 is MNHEY and CDR2 is SVGAGI. Generated by immunoSEQ multiplex PCR, the TCRdb table keeps only in-frame clones and is missing some. The data show approximately 140,000 clones, around 91% seen once. This TCR was recovered from an adult in good health. This sample comprised peripheral blood, obtained on day 0 of AZD1222 vaccination. V gene TRBV6-5 combines with J gene TRBJ2-7; 8 bases are a match to TRBD1. The CDR3 sequence: CASKGTGGDEQYF. The CDR3 DNA is TGTGCCAGCAAAGGGACAGGCGGGGACGAGCAGTACTTC.